The present entry profiles one TCR beta chain with its context. Its antigen remains unknown. A much larger clone sits a single nucleotide away, making a read error possible. Because it lacks the conserved phenylalanine or tryptophan at the end, this CDR3 is likely a read error. Per the germline V gene, CDR1 is KGHSH and CDR2 is LQKENI. V lost 5 bases, J lost 3 bases, and 8 bases lay in between. The CDR3 contains 12 residues. This sample stems from a study of T cells in Graves' hyperthyroidism and ophthalmopathy. Overall study results and limits: Clonotypes that were expanded in thyroid above 0.001 mostly appeared in blood too.

Amplified TCR beta CDR3 regions came from RNA transcripts. RT-PCR in the first round (using the HTBI primer set) targeted the TCR CDR3. A single record per CDR3 protein comes from TCRdb applying MiXCR to the multiplex PCR reads. The repertoire consists of hundreds of thousands of distinct CDR3 sequences, with about 15% occurring once and the leading ten covering around a third. The receptor's source is a woman younger than 45 with Graves' hyperthyroidism. The rearrangement links TRBV18 to TRBJ2-7; tentatively, D is TRBD2 (5 bases). The sequenced material came from blood. The CDR3 is CASSGSDYEQYL. In DNA, the CDR3 is TGTGCCAGCTCAGGGAGTGACTACGAGCAGTACCTC.